These 29 T cell receptor beta chains were all obtained from the same sample, sequenced in a study of shared clonotypes between healthy human individuals. The repertoire was sequenced with immunoSEQ multiplex PCR; TCRdb's copy has only in-frame clones and lacks some. The sample yields around 510,000 clones, about 96% seen once. The sample consisted of naive CD4+ T cells sorted from blood. Subset denoted: CD45RA+ positively selected. Source of these receptors: a woman aged 30 to 39 in good health.

The chain uses TRBV10-3 and TRBJ2-4; D unresolved. Trimming stripped 5 bases from V and 1 base from J, with 6 bases between. Germline V gives CDR1 ENHRY, CDR2 SYGVKD. The CDR3 has 13 residues. CDR3 in DNA: TGTGCCATCAGTCCCGGGGCCAAAAACATTCAGTACTTC. This codes for CAISPGAKNIQYF.

The chain combines TRBV6-5 with TRBJ1-1; maybe TRBD1 (6 bases). The V gene lost 5 bases and the J gene lost 8 bases, with 18 bases spanning the gap. Germline V gene data show CDR1 as MNHEY and CDR2 as SVGAGI. The CDR3 extends over 14 amino acids. CDR3 coding DNA: TGTGCCAGCAGTGATGGACAGACCCAGGGAGAAGCTTTCTTT. Amino acid sequence: CASSDGQTQGEAFF.

V and J are TRBV28 and TRBJ2-1, with D possibly matching TRBD1 (6 bases). Deletions cut 5 bases from V and 11 bases from J, with 10 bases between. Per the germline V gene, CDR1 is MDHEN and CDR2 is SYDVKM. The CDR3 loop spans 11 amino acids. The CDR3 bases are TGTGCCAGCAGTGCAAGGGACAAGCAGTTCTTC. Translated: CASSARDKQFF.

This clone came up once. The chain has TRBV27 and TRBJ2-3; 12 positions agree with TRBD2. V was pared by 8 bases and J by 0 bases, with 12 bases of the junction left unmatched. The CDR3 is 18 residues long. Germline loops: CDR1 MNHEY, CDR2 SMNVEV (reference sequence). The CDR3 DNA follows: TGTGCCAGCCTTACGCGCTGGACTAGCGGGAAAAGCACAGATACGCAGTATTTT. This codes for CASLTRWTSGKSTDTQYF.

The chain's CDR3 is CASSFWETDTQYF. Written as DNA, the CDR3 is TGTGCCAGCAGCTTTTGGGAGACAGATACGCAGTATTTT. The chain links TRBV11-2 to TRBJ2-3, with D perhaps matching TRBD2 (5 bases). Germline CDR1 reads SGHAT; CDR2 reads FQNNGV. V lost 3 bases, J lost 3 bases, and 7 bases lay in between. CDR3 length: 13 amino acids.

The chain employs TRBV9 and TRBJ2-5, with D hard to call. The germline V and J ends were trimmed by 0 bases and 5 bases, with 8 bases remaining between them. Germline V gene data show CDR1 as SGDLS and CDR2 as YYNGEE. The CDR3 spans 13 residues. DNA for the CDR3: TGTGCCAGCAGCGTAGCCCTGACGGAGACCCAGTACTTC. It encodes CASSVALTETQYF.

The chain has TRBV28 and TRBJ2-1; tentative D call: TRBD2 (5 bases). V dropped 3 bases and J dropped 6 bases, with 12 bases sitting between them. The germline V gene has CDR1 MDHEN and CDR2 SYDVKM. The CDR3 loop spans 14 amino acids. CDR3: CASSLWELGNEQFF. CDR3 coding DNA: TGTGCCAGCAGTTTGTGGGAGTTAGGCAATGAGCAGTTCTTC.

This clone was recorded once. The chain joins TRBV6-6 to TRBJ2-2; 13 bases line up with TRBD2. The V segment lost 6 bases and the J segment 4 bases; nucleotides outside the gene matches: 5. Germline loops: CDR1 MNHNY, CDR2 SVGAGI (reference sequence). The CDR3 is 16 residues long. This CDR3 is CASRTSGRSGTGELFF. The CDR3, as DNA: TGTGCCAGCAGGACTAGCGGGAGGTCTGGCACCGGGGAGCTGTTTTTT.

The chain employs TRBV28 and TRBJ2-2; TRBD1 matches at 10 bases. The CDR3 consists of 15 residues. Germline V gene lookup returns CDR1 MDHEN and CDR2 SYDVKM. Trimming took 3 bases from V and 8 from J; bases not matched to a gene: 6. The CDR3 DNA sequence: TGTGCCAGCAGTTTGGGGACAGGGGTCGAGGGGGAGCTGTTTTTT. This sequence encodes CASSLGTGVEGELFF.

V usage is TRBV29-1 and J usage is TRBJ1-4; a weak D match, TRBD1 (5 bases). The CDR3 spans 14 residues. The V end was cut by 6 bases, the J end by 2 bases, with 13 bases between. Germline CDR1 is SQVTM and CDR2 is ANQGSEA. CDR3 coding DNA: TGCAGCGTCAAACGAGGGGCGACTAATGAAAAACTGTTTTTT. Its translation is CSVKRGATNEKLFF.

The genes are TRBV29-1 and TRBJ2-3; maybe TRBD2 (6 bases). There are 14 residues in the CDR3. V was pared by 8 bases and J by 5 bases, with 20 bases between. Looked up from germline, CDR1 is SQVTM and CDR2 is ANQGSEA. CDR3 amino acids: CSSAPGRVGDTQYF. The CDR3 coding sequence is TGCAGCTCCGCCCCCGGGAGAGTAGGAGATACGCAGTATTTT.

Only one count was recorded for this clone. The CDR3 DNA follows: TGTGCCACCAGCAGAGGTTGGGGGGAGATCCAAGAGACCCAGTACTTC. Its protein is CATSRGWGEIQETQYF. The rearrangement links TRBV15 to TRBJ2-5; tentative D call: TRBD2 (6 bases). The CDR3 runs 16 residues. The V and J ends lost 1 base and 1 base respectively, with 13 bases between them. Germline loops: CDR1 LNHNV, CDR2 YYDKDF (reference sequence).

The chain has TRBV28 and TRBJ2-7; D is unresolved. Trimming cost V 2 bases and J 3 bases, with 5 bases left between them. The CDR3 runs to 12 residues. Germline V gene data show CDR1 as MDHEN and CDR2 as SYDVKM. The CDR3 is CASSLMHYEQYF. In DNA, the CDR3 is TGTGCCAGCAGTTTAATGCACTACGAGCAGTACTTC.

This clone was observed once. V and J are TRBV27 and TRBJ2-3, with D maybe TRBD2 (6 bases). CDR1 and CDR2 from the germline V gene are MNHEY and SMNVEV (reference sequence). This CDR3 region has 17 residues. V was clipped by 6 bases and J by 0 bases, with 19 bases between them. CDR3 in amino acids: CASSLGGARMSTDTQYF. DNA of the CDR3: TGTGCCAGCAGCCTGGGCGGGGCTAGAATGAGCACAGATACGCAGTATTTT.

This chain joins TRBV7-6 and TRBJ2-2; 7 bases fit TRBD2. The CDR3 sequence is 16 residues long. The germline V gene encodes CDR1 SGHVS and CDR2 FNYEAQ. V dropped 5 bases and J dropped 4; count of bases not matched to a gene: 10. The CDR3 reads CASSDPLRESTGELFF. DNA for the CDR3: TGTGCCAGCAGCGACCCCCTGCGGGAGAGCACCGGGGAGCTGTTTTTT. Complete variable domain (other parts from reference TRBV7-6 and TRBJ2-2): GAGVSQSPRYKVTKRGQDVALRCDPISGHVSLYWYRQALGQGPEFLTYFNYEAQQDKSGLPNDRFSAERPEGSISTLTIQRTEQRDSAMYRCASSDPLRESTGELFFGEGSRLTVL.

This chain joins TRBV11-2 and TRBJ2-5; no clear D gene. With 4 bases removed from V and 1 base from J, the gap between germline ends came to 10 bases. This CDR3 has 14 amino acids. Germline CDR1 reads SGHAT; CDR2 reads FQNNGV. CDR3 sequence reads: CASSSQSFQETQYF. The CDR3 DNA reads TGTGCCAGCAGCTCACAGTCTTTCCAAGAGACCCAGTACTTC.

The rearrangement links TRBV28 to TRBJ1-4, with TRBD1 as a possible D gene (6 bases). This CDR3 has 17 residues. Per the germline V gene, CDR1 is MDHEN and CDR2 is SYDVKM. V lost 2 bases and J lost 2, with 15 bases in between. The CDR3 region is CASSLEGTGRTNEKLFF. The DNA of the CDR3 is TGTGCCAGCAGTTTAGAGGGAACAGGGAGGACTAATGAAAAACTGTTTTTT.

This clone came up once. V usage is TRBV18 and J usage is TRBJ1-2, with D perhaps matching TRBD1 (6 bases). The CDR3 sequence is 14 residues long. Trimming cost V 6 bases and J 0 bases, with 11 bases left between them. CDR1 is KGHSH, CDR2 LQKENI, per germline. The CDR3 bases are TGTGCCAGCTCCGCTGGGACAACTAACTATGGCTACACCTTC. Protein product: CASSAGTTNYGYTF.

The chain recombines TRBV2 with TRBJ2-5, with D possibly TRBD1 on 6 matching bases. The ends were cut back, 8 bases at V and 2 bases at J, with 12 bases in the middle. The V gene's germline CDR1 is SNHLY and CDR2 FYNNEI. The CDR3 has 13 amino acids. The CDR3 reads CASAGTIQETQYF. The CDR3 DNA is TGTGCCAGCGCCGGGACAATTCAAGAGACCCAGTACTTC.

The chain has TRBV5-1 and TRBJ1-1, with D perhaps TRBD1 (6 bases). The CDR3 loop spans 17 amino acids. The V end lost 4 bases, the J end lost 4 bases, and 23 bases lay between the germline ends. CDR1 SGHRS and CDR2 YFSETQ come from the germline V gene. The CDR3 DNA is TGCGCCAGCAGCAAGGGGGTGGCAGGGATCCTGGGCACTGAAGCTTTCTTT. This codes for CASSKGVAGILGTEAFF.

The J gene is TRBJ2-3, the V gene TRBV9, with D perhaps being TRBD1 or TRBD2 (5 bases each). The CDR3 contains 15 residues. Trimming removed 4 bases from V and 6 bases from J, with 18 bases in between. CDR1 is SGDLS and CDR2 is YYNGEE in the germline V gene. In DNA, the CDR3 is TGTGCCAGCAGCATGTCAGGGACCCTCAGGGATACGCAGTATTTT. Its protein is CASSMSGTLRDTQYF.

The chain employs TRBV28 and TRBJ1-1, with unresolved D. The CDR3 runs 11 residues. The ends were cut back, 8 bases at V and 3 bases at J, with 7 bases in the middle. The V gene's germline CDR1 is MDHEN and CDR2 SYDVKM. CDR3 DNA: TGTGCCAGCCCCTCGGACACTGAAGCTTTCTTT. This sequence encodes CASPSDTEAFF.

The chain uses TRBV2 and TRBJ1-3; no reliable D call. The length of the CDR3 is 12 residues. V was trimmed by 10 bases and J by 0 bases, leaving 7 bases between them. Germline values: CDR1 SNHLY, CDR2 FYNNEI. The CDR3 nucleotides read TGTGCCAAAGCTAACTCTGGAAACACCATATATTTT. Translating gives CAKANSGNTIYF. The full variable domain, in which reference TRBV2 and TRBJ1-3 provide the parts outside the CDR3, is EPEVTQTPSHQVTQMGQEVILRCVPISNHLYFYWYRQILGQKVEFLVSFYNNEISEKSEIFDDQFSVERPDGSNFTLKIRSTKLEDSAMYFCAKANSGNTIYFGEGSWLTVV.

Here the CDR3 DNA reads TGTGCCAGCAGCTTAGCTAGCGGAAATGAGCAGTTCTTC. It is translated as CASSLASGNEQFF. The chain links TRBV7-9 to TRBJ2-1, with D possibly TRBD2 on 6 matching bases. CDR1 and CDR2 from the germline V gene are SEHNR and FQNEAQ (reference sequence). This CDR3 has 13 residues. Trimming removed 0 bases at V and 7 bases at J, with 7 bases between.

This sequence joins TRBV5-1 and TRBJ2-1; tentatively, D is TRBD1 (5 bases). The germline V gene encodes CDR1 SGHRS and CDR2 YFSETQ. The CDR3 is 16 amino acids. V was shortened by 0 bases and J by 0 bases, with 10 bases between the two germline ends. CDR3 sequence: CASSLGQGLSYNEQFF. Written as DNA, the CDR3 is TGCGCCAGCAGCTTGGGTCAGGGCCTCTCCTACAATGAGCAGTTCTTC.

The genes are TRBV10-1 and TRBJ2-7, with 7 bases that match TRBD2. CDR1 is WNHNN, CDR2 SYGVQD, per germline (reference sequence). Trimming cost V 5 bases and J 3 bases; bases outside gene matches: 4. The CDR3 spans 13 residues. The CDR3 region is CASSRPGGYEQYF. The CDR3 DNA sequence: TGCGCCAGCAGTAGGCCGGGAGGCTACGAGCAGTACTTC.

The CDR3 bases are TGTGCCAGCAGCTCCGCAGGACAGAAATCCTACGAGCAGTACTTC. The encoded protein is CASSSAGQKSYEQYF. This chain joins TRBV7-9 and TRBJ2-7, with D tentatively TRBD1 (6 bases). Trimming cost V 4 bases and J 1 base, with 14 bases left between them. Germline V gene data show CDR1 as SEHNR and CDR2 as FQNEAQ (reference sequence). The CDR3 totals 15 residues.

The genes are TRBV5-1 and TRBJ2-7; tentatively, D is TRBD2 (6 bases). The germline gives CDR1 SGHRS, CDR2 YFSETQ. V gave up 4 bases and J gave up 9 bases, with 17 bases separating them. CDR3 length: 13 amino acids. The CDR3 nucleotides are TGCGCCAGCAGCCCTGGGGGAGGTGCCGGGCAGTACTTC. Its translation is CASSPGGGAGQYF.

V gene TRBV5-4 combines with J gene TRBJ1-4; the D gene is possibly TRBD1 (5 bases). CDR1 and CDR2 (germline): SGHNT, YYREEE (reference sequence). V lost 3 bases, J lost 6 bases, and 15 bases lay in between. The CDR3 runs to 15 residues. CDR3 DNA: TGTGCCAGCAGCTCCTCCGGGATGGGGGATGAAAAACTGTTTTTT. Translation gives CASSSSGMGDEKLFF.